These 21 T cell receptor beta chains originate from one sample sequenced in a study of response to subunit inactivated influenza vaccine. TCRdb reprocessed the RT-PCR reads via MiXCR and lists one record per CDR3 protein. This sample carries fewer than 700,000 distinct CDR3 sequences, over 10% of them seen once, and the ten largest clones take roughly 13%. Sequenced here: PBMCs from blood, sampled 45 days after vaccination. All receptors come from a man over 45 who received an inactivated influenza vaccine.

This clonotype was observed a few times. This rearrangement joins TRBV15 to TRBJ1-1, with D perhaps TRBD1 (6 bases). Between the trimmed V and J ends, which lost 0 bases and 4 bases, there was a span of 9 bases. Germline-derived CDR1 and CDR2 are LNHNV and YYDKDF (reference sequence). The CDR3 contains 14 residues. CDR3 nucleotides: TGTGCCACCAGCAGAGATAAGGGGGGCACTGAAGCTTTCTTT. Protein sequence: CATSRDKGGTEAFF. Filled out from reference TRBV15 and TRBJ1-1, the complete variable domain reads DAMVIQNPRYQVTQFGKPVTLSCSQTLNHNVMYWYQQKSSQAPKLLFHYYDKDFNNEADTPDNFQSRRPNTSFCFLDIRSPGLGDTAMYLCATSRDKGGTEAFFGQGTRLTVV.

This clonotype has a handful of counts. The V gene is TRBV5-1, the J gene TRBJ1-2; D not certain. Germline V gives CDR1 SGHRS, CDR2 YFSETQ. There are 15 residues in the CDR3. Deletions cut 1 base from V and 8 bases from J, with 18 bases between. CDR3 sequence reads: CASSLSPSAGGGYTF. DNA of the CDR3: TGCGCCAGCAGCTTGTCCCCTTCGGCAGGAGGCGGCTACACCTTC.

This clonotype was seen more than once but under ten times. This sequence joins TRBV29-1 and TRBJ1-2; D gene uncertain. V gave up 3 bases and J gave up 4 bases, with 9 bases separating them. Germline CDR1 is SQVTM and CDR2 is ANQGSEA. The CDR3 is made up of 12 amino acids. CDR3: CSVDEGGYGYTF. In DNA form, the CDR3 reads TGCAGCGTTGACGAGGGTGGCTATGGCTACACCTTC. Together with reference TRBV29-1 and TRBJ1-2, the CDR3 gives the full variable domain: SAVISQKPSRDICQRGTSLTIQCQVDSQVTMMFWYRQQPGQSLTLIATANQGSEATYESGFVIDKFPISRPNLTFSTLTVSNMSPEDSSIYLCSVDEGGYGYTFGSGTRLTVV.

The V gene is TRBV27, the J gene TRBJ2-5; 11 nucleotides line up with TRBD2. Germline lookup yields CDR1 MNHEY and CDR2 SMNVEV (reference sequence). With V trimmed by 5 bases and J by 2 bases, 7 bases remained unmatched. The CDR3 consists of 16 residues. CDR3 coding DNA: TGTGCCAGCAGTACCCGACTAGCGGGGCCGCAAGAGACCCAGTACTTC. Amino acid sequence: CASSTRLAGPQETQYF.

This clonotype showed up just a few times. The chain joins TRBV20-1 to TRBJ2-3; 8 bases fit TRBD2. CDR3 length: 19 residues. CDR1 is DFQATT and CDR2 is SNEGSKA in the germline V gene (reference sequence). V was clipped by 4 bases and J by 4 bases; unmatched bases: 22. CDR3 residues: CSATQSGGPDSGNPDTQYF. The DNA of the CDR3 is TGCAGTGCTACCCAATCTGGGGGGCCTGATAGCGGGAACCCAGATACGCAGTATTTT.

This clonotype was counted between two and nine times. The chain joins TRBV28 to TRBJ2-5; 10 bases line up with TRBD1. Per germline, CDR1 MDHEN and CDR2 SYDVKM. This CDR3 is 16 amino acids long. Losses at the gene ends were 7 bases for V and 0 bases for J; bases not matched to a gene: 8. The CDR3 DNA is TGTGCCAGCAACATCCCGGGACAGGGGAACCAAGAGACCCAGTACTTC. Protein sequence: CASNIPGQGNQETQYF.

In this sample, this clonotype turned up many times. The chain couples TRBV12-3 or TRBV12-4 to TRBJ2-5, with D perhaps matching TRBD1 or TRBD2 (5 bases each). V was shortened by 5 bases and J by 3 bases, with 13 bases between the two germline ends. The CDR3 sequence is 14 residues long. CDR3 protein: CASSPGTVKETQYF. In nucleotides, the CDR3 is TGTGCCAGCAGTCCCGGGACCGTAAAAGAGACCCAGTACTTC.

In its sample, this clonotype was seen a few times. The chain employs TRBV6-4 and TRBJ2-3, with D uncertain. Trimming removed 3 bases at V and 0 bases at J, with 7 bases between. CDR3 length equals 14 residues. Germline loops: CDR1 MRHNA, CDR2 SNTAGT. CDR3 nucleotides: TGTGCCAGCAGTGAAGGTTCTAGCACAGATACGCAGTATTTT. Protein: CASSEGSSTDTQYF.

The V call is TRBV9, the J call TRBJ2-1; 7 nucleotides line up with TRBD2. After removal of 4 bases from V and 5 bases from J, the junction contained 15 bases not matched to a gene. Per the germline V gene, CDR1 is SGDLS and CDR2 is YYNGEE. This CDR3 comprises 17 residues. CDR3 DNA: TGTGCCAGCAGCCCCCGTAGGTGGCTAGCGGCTGACAATGAGCAGTTCTTC. As protein: CASSPRRWLAADNEQFF.

The chain joins TRBV5-6 to TRBJ1-2; D ambiguous. CDR1 and CDR2 (germline): SGHDT, YYEEEE. V was cut by 0 bases and J by 6 bases, with 15 bases left in between. The CDR3 extends over 15 amino acids. CDR3 nucleotides: TGTGCCAGCAGCTTGGTTTCGGCGAGATTAGATGGCTACACCTTC. It yields the protein CASSLVSARLDGYTF.

The chain joins TRBV7-9 to TRBJ1-2; possibly TRBD1 for D (5 bases). CDR1 is SEHNR, CDR2 FQNEAQ, per germline (reference sequence). V was cut by 8 bases and J by 5 bases, with 15 bases left in between. The CDR3 runs to 13 residues. CDR3 coding DNA: TGTGCCAGCGCGACGATACAGGTTTATGGCTACACCTTC. Amino acid sequence: CASATIQVYGYTF.

This clonotype was counted ten times or more. This rearrangement joins TRBV7-2 to TRBJ1-1; the D gene is possibly TRBD1 (5 bases). The CDR3 length is 14 residues. Trimming cost V 1 base and J 5 bases, with 11 bases left between them. Germline CDR1 and CDR2: SGHTA and FQGNSA. The CDR3 is CASSLEVGGTEAFF. CDR3 coding DNA: TGTGCCAGCAGCTTAGAGGTCGGGGGGACTGAAGCTTTCTTT.

The sample holds a few counts of this clonotype. This chain uses TRBV6-5 with TRBJ2-5, with D perhaps matching TRBD2 (6 bases). With 4 bases removed from V and 1 base from J, the gap between germline ends came to 16 bases. The germline V gene encodes CDR1 MNHEY and CDR2 SVGAGI. CDR3 size: 16 residues. The CDR3 DNA is TGTGCCAGCAGTTCACTAGCAGAGCAGGCCCAAGAGACCCAGTACTTC. Protein: CASSSLAEQAQETQYF.

The V call is TRBV24-1, the J call TRBJ2-1; a possible D gene is TRBD1 (6 bases). CDR3 size: 16 residues. Germline-derived CDR1 and CDR2 are KGHDR and SFDVKD. With 5 bases removed from V and 2 bases from J, the gap between germline ends came to 15 bases. CDR3 sequence reads: CATSGYQGITYNEQFF. For the CDR3, the DNA is TGTGCCACCAGTGGTTACCAGGGGATAACCTACAATGAGCAGTTCTTC.

In this sample, this clonotype turned up a few times. V is TRBV6-1 and J is TRBJ1-6, with 8 bases that match TRBD1. The CDR3 contains 17 residues. Germline values: CDR1 MNHNS, CDR2 SASEGT. Trimming at V came to 6 bases and at J to 9 bases, leaving 16 bases not matched to a gene. Here the CDR3 reads CASSWGGQVEGSSPLHF. CDR3 in DNA: TGTGCCAGCAGCTGGGGGGGACAGGTCGAGGGTAGTTCACCCCTCCACTTT.

V is TRBV12-3 or TRBV12-4 and J is TRBJ2-7; 11 nucleotides line up with TRBD1. The CDR3 is made up of 15 amino acids. Trimming cost V 7 bases and J 3 bases; bases outside gene matches: 8. The CDR3 DNA follows: TGTGCCAGCACCCCACGTGGGACAGGGGGCTACGAGCAGTACTTC. Its translation is CASTPRGTGGYEQYF.

The gene calls are TRBV7-3 and TRBJ2-2, with 9 bases matching TRBD2. Germline-derived CDR1 and CDR2 are SGHTA and FQGTGA. This CDR3 comprises 18 residues. V lost 1 base, J lost 0 bases, and 6 bases stayed unmatched. The DNA for the CDR3 is TGTGCCAGCAGCTTAATTCTAGCGGGACCTTCGAACACCGGGGAGCTGTTTTTT. Its translation is CASSLILAGPSNTGELFF.

The chain combines TRBV7-6 with TRBJ2-3; TRBD2 agrees at 9 bases. The V segment lost 5 bases and the J segment 6 bases; nucleotides outside the gene matches: 12. Germline CDR1 is SGHVS and CDR2 is FNYEAQ. The CDR3 totals 16 residues. The CDR3 reads CASSPLLRGGQDTQYF. The DNA of the CDR3 is TGTGCCAGCAGCCCTCTTTTGCGGGGGGGCCAGGATACGCAGTATTTT. Full variable domain (outside the CDR3, taken from reference TRBV7-6 and TRBJ2-3): GAGVSQSPRYKVTKRGQDVALRCDPISGHVSLYWYRQALGQGPEFLTYFNYEAQQDKSGLPNDRFSAERPEGSISTLTIQRTEQRDSAMYRCASSPLLRGGQDTQYFGPGTRLTVL.

This clonotype was counted between two and nine times. The rearrangement uses TRBV20-1 and TRBJ2-3; 9 positions agree with TRBD1. This CDR3 contains 16 residues. The germline CDR1 and CDR2 sequences are DFQATT and SNEGSKA (reference sequence). Germline trimming cut 5 bases from V and 6 bases from J; bases unmatched to any gene: 15. The DNA of the CDR3 is TGCAGTGCTTCGCCTCCGGGACAGGGTTATTGGGATACGCAGTATTTT. It specifies CSASPPGQGYWDTQYF.

The chain couples TRBV7-8 to TRBJ2-1; 9 bases are a match to TRBD2. V lost 7 bases, J lost 0 bases, and 19 bases stayed unmatched. This CDR3 is 20 amino acids long. Germline V gene lookup returns CDR1 SGHVS and CDR2 FQNEAQ. The CDR3 nucleotides read TGTGCCAGCACCCTACAGGCGCGGGGGCTAGCGGGGAGCTCCTACAATGAGCAGTTCTTC. Translation gives CASTLQARGLAGSSYNEQFF. Full variable domain (remainder filled in from reference TRBV7-8 and TRBJ2-1): GAGVSQSPRYKVAKRGQDVALRCDPISGHVSLFWYQQALGQGPEFLTYFQNEAQLDKSGLPSDRFFAERPEGSVSTLKIQRTQQEDSAVYLCASTLQARGLAGSSYNEQFFGPGTRLTVL.

This clonotype has a handful of counts. The chain couples TRBV29-1 to TRBJ1-2; no definite D call. From germline, CDR1 is SQVTM and CDR2 ANQGSEA. V was trimmed by 4 bases and J by 4 bases, leaving 10 bases between them. The CDR3 runs 12 residues. CDR3 sequence: CSVVTSIYGYTF. DNA for the CDR3: TGCAGCGTTGTAACGTCGATCTATGGCTACACCTTC.